The 29 T cell receptor beta chains below were found in one sample sequenced in a study of blood T cells in healthy people across ages. A second PCR of about 6 to 11 cycles used a sample-barcoded 5' primer and a J-beta primer mix. MiXCR, applied by TCRdb to the 5' RACE reads, yields one record per CDR3 protein. Here the sample spans some 760,000 distinct CDR3 sequences, more than 20% being singletons. The same data also contributed to another study, on T cells of mothers and their children.

The specimen sequenced was blood. These receptor sequences come from a boy aged 5-17 years in good health.

The J gene is TRBJ2-5, the V gene TRBV29-1; D could derive from TRBD1 or TRBD2 (5 bases each). The CDR3 contains 14 residues. Germline CDR1 is SQVTM and CDR2 is ANQGSEA. The CDR3 spells CRAEPRDGMETQYF. In DNA, the CDR3 is TGCCGCGCCGAGCCGAGGGACGGTATGGAGACCCAGTACTTC.

The J gene is TRBJ2-7, the V gene TRBV19; a weak D match, TRBD1 (6 bases). CDR1 and CDR2 (germline): LNHDA, SQIVND (reference sequence). The CDR3 covers 13 residues. Between the trimmed V and J ends, which lost 8 bases and 3 bases, there was a span of 14 bases. In nucleotides, the CDR3 is TGTGCCAGTCGAGGGACGGACAGCTACGAGCAGTACTTC. It translates to CASRGTDSYEQYF.

This clonotype was detected a few times. V and J are TRBV30 and TRBJ1-4, with 7 nucleotides matching TRBD1. This CDR3 is built from 14 residues. The ends lost 3 bases at V and 7 bases at J; junction bases unmatched: 8. The germline CDR1 and CDR2 sequences are GTSNPN and SVGIG (reference sequence). For the CDR3, the DNA is TGTGCCTGGAGAGGAGGGGGCGCGGGTGAAAAACTGTTTTTT. This gives the protein CAWRGGGAGEKLFF.

This clonotype was detected a few times. This chain joins TRBV21-1 and TRBJ2-5; no check of the table's D call, TRBD2, against the DNA was made. TRBV21-1 has pseudogene status. The CDR3 sequence is 16 residues long. The CDR3 nucleotides are TGTGCCAGCAGCAAAAATGAAGCGGGAGCCCAAGAGACCCAGTACTTC. Encoded protein: CASSKNEAGAQETQYF.

This chain links TRBV10-3 with TRBJ1-5, with D possibly matching TRBD1 (6 bases). CDR3 size: 14 residues. With 5 bases removed from V and 1 base from J, the gap between germline ends came to 9 bases. Germline V gene lookup returns CDR1 ENHRY and CDR2 SYGVKD. CDR3 region: CAISRDKSNQPQHF. Written as DNA, the CDR3 is TGTGCCATCAGTCGGGACAAGAGCAATCAGCCCCAGCATTTT.

This clonotype appeared a few times. The gene calls are TRBV4-2 and TRBJ2-5; 9 bases are a match to TRBD1. Per germline, CDR1 LGHNA and CDR2 YNFKEQ. The CDR3 is made up of 15 amino acids. V lost 0 bases, J lost 2 bases, and 1 base stayed unmatched. CDR3 nucleotides: TGTGCCAGCAGCCAAGACGGACAGGGGCAAGAGACCCAGTACTTC. Amino acids: CASSQDGQGQETQYF.

The J gene is TRBJ1-2, the V gene TRBV3-1; D gene uncertain. In germline, CDR1 is LGHDT, CDR2 YNNKEL (reference sequence). The CDR3 length is 12 residues. V gave up 1 base and J gave up 5 bases, with 5 bases separating them. The CDR3 DNA reads TGTGCCAGCAGCCAAGCGGGGTATGGCTACACCTTC. Translated, it gives CASSQAGYGYTF.

This clonotype has a single count. The chain is built from TRBV12-3 or TRBV12-4 and TRBJ2-3, with D perhaps given as TRBD1 or TRBD2 (5 bases each). Trimming removed 4 bases at V and 4 bases at J, with 12 bases between. CDR3 size: 14 residues. CDR3 region: CASSSGLGADTQYF. CDR3 coding DNA: TGTGCCAGCAGTTCTGGACTGGGGGCAGATACGCAGTATTTT.

Ten or more counts support this clonotype. V usage is TRBV4-3 and J usage is TRBJ2-7; D is possibly TRBD2 (5 bases). The CDR3 runs to 13 residues. Trimming took 0 bases from V and 4 from J, leaving 7 bases between them. The V gene's germline CDR1 is LGHNA and CDR2 YSLEER. CDR3 sequence: CASSQDRGYEQYF. CDR3 nucleotides: TGCGCCAGCAGCCAAGATCGGGGATACGAGCAGTACTTC.

This clonotype was seen a few times. The chain carries TRBV29-1 and TRBJ2-1; D possibly corresponds to TRBD1 (6 bases). Trimming shortened V by 6 bases and J by 8 bases, and 14 bases separated the two germline ends. Germline V lookup: CDR1 SQVTM, CDR2 ANQGSEA. This CDR3 comprises 12 residues. The CDR3 protein is CSVRQVGDEQFF. The CDR3 bases are TGCAGCGTAAGACAGGTCGGGGATGAGCAGTTCTTC.

This clonotype was found many times. The gene calls are TRBV20-1 and TRBJ2-7; 8 bases are shared with TRBD1. The CDR3 spans 14 residues. Trimming at V came to 6 bases and at J to 6 bases, leaving 13 bases not matched to a gene. CDR1 DFQATT and CDR2 SNEGSKA come from the germline V gene (reference sequence). In nucleotides, the CDR3 is TGCAGTGCCCGATCGGACAGGGAACACCCCGAGCAGTACTTC. This translates into CSARSDREHPEQYF.

The chain is built from TRBV10-3 and TRBJ1-5; TRBD1 aligns across 9 bases. J lost 3 bases, V lost 2 bases, and 8 bases had no gene match. The CDR3 runs 17 residues. Germline CDR1 ENHRY, CDR2 SYGVKD. The CDR3 is CAISEPGTGLNNQPQHF. The CDR3 region has the DNA TGTGCCATCAGTGAGCCCGGGACAGGGTTGAACAATCAGCCCCAGCATTTT.

The chain couples TRBV6-5 to TRBJ1-3; 9 nucleotides align to TRBD1. This CDR3 has 15 residues. Germline V gives CDR1 MNHEY, CDR2 SVGAGI. Trimming took 6 bases from V and 6 from J; bases not matched to a gene: 9. DNA for the CDR3: TGTGCCAGCAGCGGTCCGGGACAGGGATTAAACACCATATATTTT. Protein sequence: CASSGPGQGLNTIYF.

This rearrangement joins TRBV5-5 to TRBJ2-5, with D possibly TRBD2 on 5 matching bases. The better agreement between TRBJ2-7 and the DNA end casts doubt on the J call. CDR3 length equals 14 residues. CDR1 and CDR2 from the germline V gene are SGHKS and YYEKEE (reference sequence). The CDR3 spells CASSLAGYRHEQYF. Written as DNA, the CDR3 is TGTGCCAGCAGCTTGGCGGGGTACCGTCACGAGCAGTACTTC.

Here the CDR3 DNA reads TGCGCCAGCAGCCAAGATCTTGCAGGAAATACCTACGAGCAGTACTTC. Its protein product is CASSQDLAGNTYEQYF. The chain joins TRBV4-3 to TRBJ2-7; D remains ambiguous. Germline CDR1 and CDR2: LGHNA and YSLEER. V lost 0 bases and J 2 bases, leaving 14 bases between the germline ends. The CDR3 runs to 16 residues.

This rearrangement joins TRBV7-9 to TRBJ2-7, with TRBD1 matching over 7 bases. Germline CDR1 reads SEHNR; CDR2 reads FQNEAQ (reference sequence). The V segment lost 4 bases and the J segment 2 bases; nucleotides outside the gene matches: 5. CDR3 size: 14 residues. This chain's CDR3 is CASSWGQTTYEQYF. CDR3 coding DNA: TGTGCCAGCAGCTGGGGACAGACAACCTACGAGCAGTACTTC.

In this sample, this clonotype turned up a few times. The rearrangement joins TRBV7-9 to TRBJ2-1, with 10 nucleotides matching TRBD1. This CDR3 has 18 residues. CDR1 SEHNR and CDR2 FQNEAQ come from the germline V gene (reference sequence). The ends lost 2 bases at V and 3 bases at J; junction bases unmatched: 10. CDR3 DNA sequence: TGTGCCAGCAGCTTACTGGGCTCCGGGACAGGGGACTACAATGAGCAGTTCTTC. Protein: CASSLLGSGTGDYNEQFF.

This clonotype was seen a handful of times. The gene calls are TRBV10-3 and TRBJ2-3; 7 bases match TRBD1. The J segment lost 5 bases and the V segment lost 10 bases, leaving 12 bases of the junction unmatched. Germline-derived CDR1 and CDR2 are ENHRY and SYGVKD. CDR3 length: 14 amino acids. The DNA of the CDR3 is TGTGCCACCAGCGAGGGGGACAGCTTAGATACGCAGTATTTT. Translation: CATSEGDSLDTQYF.

This clonotype was seen only a few times. V and J are TRBV5-1 and TRBJ1-2; D possibly corresponds to TRBD1 (5 bases). This CDR3 region has 14 residues. Trimming stripped 4 bases from V and 7 bases from J, with 17 bases between. Germline CDR1 reads SGHRS; CDR2 reads YFSETQ. CDR3 nucleotide sequence: TGCGCCAGCAGCCAAACCCCGAGCGGGGGTGGCTACACCTTC. It encodes CASSQTPSGGGYTF.

This sequence joins TRBV4-3 and TRBJ1-1; D uncertain. In germline, CDR1 is LGHNA, CDR2 YSLEER. The CDR3 is 15 amino acids. V lost 0 bases and J 4 bases, leaving 12 bases between the germline ends. The CDR3 protein is CASSQDGMRGTEAFF. The CDR3 DNA reads as TGCGCCAGCAGCCAAGATGGGATGCGTGGCACTGAAGCTTTCTTT.

The V gene is TRBV5-1, the J gene TRBJ2-5; 8 bases are a match to TRBD1. The germline CDR1 and CDR2 sequences are SGHRS and YFSETQ. The CDR3 spans 14 residues. V was pared by 5 bases and J by 2 bases, with 5 bases of the junction left unmatched. CDR3 sequence (DNA): TGCGCCAGCAGGGATGACAGGGGACAAGAGACCCAGTACTTC. Residues: CASRDDRGQETQYF.

The rearrangement joins TRBV5-1 to TRBJ2-6; TRBD1 aligns across 11 bases. CDR1 is SGHRS and CDR2 is YFSETQ in the germline V gene. The CDR3 totals 17 residues. The junction had 3 bases not matched to a gene; V was cut back by 4 bases and J by 0 bases. The CDR3 region has the DNA TGCGCCAGCAGCCAGGGACAGGGGGGCTCTGGGGCCAACGTCCTGACTTTC. It specifies CASSQGQGGSGANVLTF. Together with reference TRBV5-1 and TRBJ2-6, the CDR3 gives the full variable domain: KAGVTQTPRYLIKTRGQQVTLSCSPISGHRSVSWYQQTPGQGLQFLFEYFSETQRNKGNFPGRFSGRQFSNSRSEMNVSTLELGDSALYLCASSQGQGGSGANVLTFGAGSRLTVL.

CDR3 sequence (DNA): TGTGCCAGCAGTTTATTTTCCCCGTTCTCGGCCAACGTCCTGACTTTC. Translating gives CASSLFSPFSANVLTF. The chain uses TRBV27 and TRBJ2-6; D gene ambiguous. The CDR3 length is 16 residues. CDR1 and CDR2 from the germline V gene are MNHEY and SMNVEV (reference sequence). Trimming shortened V by 1 base and J by 6 bases, and 13 bases separated the two germline ends.

This chain connects TRBV7-2 to TRBJ2-5; D possibly corresponds to TRBD2 (5 bases). The CDR3 is 14 residues long. Germline assignment: CDR1 SGHTA and CDR2 FQGNSA. The ends were cut back, 4 bases at V and 5 bases at J, with 14 bases in the middle. This CDR3 reads CASSSRWTGETQYF. In DNA form, the CDR3 reads TGTGCCAGCAGCTCCCGTTGGACGGGGGAGACCCAGTACTTC.

V usage is TRBV12-3 or TRBV12-4 and J usage is TRBJ2-6, with no clear D. V lost 2 bases and J lost 4, with 15 bases in between. The CDR3 sequence is 17 residues long. CDR3 sequence reads: CASSLFGRYSGANVLTF. In DNA, the CDR3 is TGTGCCAGCAGTTTATTTGGCAGGTACTCGGGGGCCAACGTCCTGACTTTC.

The chain recombines TRBV6-1 with TRBJ2-3; D is uncertain. The CDR3 length is 18 residues. Germline CDR1 is MNHNS and CDR2 is SASEGT. With 5 bases removed from V and 4 bases from J, the gap between germline ends came to 25 bases. CDR3 in amino acids: CASSRTYPDRKGPDTQYF. The CDR3 coding sequence is TGTGCCAGCAGTCGAACCTACCCAGACCGCAAGGGCCCAGATACGCAGTATTTT.

The chain has TRBV20-1 and TRBJ1-2; D is ambiguous. The CDR3 spans 11 residues. Germline CDR1 DFQATT, CDR2 SNEGSKA (reference sequence). V lost 2 bases, J lost 4 bases, and 5 bases lay in between. This chain's CDR3 is CSARLSYGYTF. Written as DNA, the CDR3 is TGCAGTGCTAGATTATCCTATGGCTACACCTTC.

J is TRBJ2-1 and V is TRBV10-3, with TRBD1 matching 9 bases. The DNA matches TRBJ2-7 better at its end, which makes the J call doubtful. CDR1 is ENHRY and CDR2 is SYGVKD in the germline V gene. The CDR3 loop spans 14 amino acids. The CDR3 spells CAIRNPGQGSGQYF. The CDR3 region has the DNA TGTGCCATCAGGAACCCGGGACAGGGAAGCGGGCAGTACTTC.

The rearrangement links TRBV7-9 to TRBJ1-4, with D possibly being TRBD1 (5 bases). This CDR3 spans 15 amino acids. Looked up from germline, CDR1 is SEHNR and CDR2 is FQNEAQ (reference sequence). Trimming removed 0 bases at V and 7 bases at J, with 12 bases between. In DNA, the CDR3 is TGTGCCAGCAGCTTAGCGCTGCCAGGGAGTGAAAAACTGTTTTTT. Residues: CASSLALPGSEKLFF.